This TCR beta chain was profiled in a study of blood T cell repertoires in COVID-19. Background on the study: PBMCs, B-cell-depleted T cells, or T cells provided the cDNA or gDNA that made up the material.

Libraries were prepared by immunoSEQ multiplex PCR; TCRdb keeps only in-frame clonotypes and omits some of them. The sample consists of some 500,000 clones, about 89% of them appearing once. Germline V lookup: CDR1 LNHNV, CDR2 YYDKDF (reference sequence). The CDR3 contains 12 residues. V lost 5 bases and J lost 1, with 5 bases in between. This sequence was found in a woman between 50 and 59 years old with COVID-19, enrolled during active disease. The chain recombines TRBV15 with TRBJ1-2; D gene uncertain. Sequencing input: peripheral blood. DNA of the CDR3: TGTGCCACCAGCGTTCGTAACTATGGCTACACCTTC. Protein sequence: CATSVRNYGYTF.